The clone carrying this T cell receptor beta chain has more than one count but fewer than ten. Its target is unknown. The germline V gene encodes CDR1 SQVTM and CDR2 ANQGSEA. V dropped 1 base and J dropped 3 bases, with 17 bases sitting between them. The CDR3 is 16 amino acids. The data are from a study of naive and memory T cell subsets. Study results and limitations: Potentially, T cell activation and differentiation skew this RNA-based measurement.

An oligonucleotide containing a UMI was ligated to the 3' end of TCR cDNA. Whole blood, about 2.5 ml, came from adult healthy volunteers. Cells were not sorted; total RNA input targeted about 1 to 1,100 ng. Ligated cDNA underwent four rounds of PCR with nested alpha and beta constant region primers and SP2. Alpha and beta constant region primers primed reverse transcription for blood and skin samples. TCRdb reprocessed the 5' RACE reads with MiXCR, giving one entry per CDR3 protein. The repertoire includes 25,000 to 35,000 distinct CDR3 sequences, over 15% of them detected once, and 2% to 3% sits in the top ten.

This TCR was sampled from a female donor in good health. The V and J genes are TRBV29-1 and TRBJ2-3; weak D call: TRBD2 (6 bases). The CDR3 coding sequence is TGCAGCGTTGAAGGGGCCCGGGGCGGGGTGACAGATACGCAGTATTTT. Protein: CSVEGARGGVTDTQYF.